These 29 T cell receptor beta chains came from one sample sequenced in a study of OX40 agonist ivuxolimab in advanced cancers. Sequenced by immunoSEQ multiplex PCR; TCRdb stores in-frame clones only, minus some. The data contain 35,000 to 50,000 clones, roughly four fifths of them seen just once; the ten biggest clones take up about 23%. Sequencing used CD4+ or CD8+ T cells sorted from blood, obtained in a trial of the OX40 agonist ivuxolimab. The origin of the receptors is an adult with an advanced solid tumor such as melanoma, head and neck, liver or kidney cancer.

The chain carries TRBV14 and TRBJ2-5; D gene ambiguous. CDR3 size: 13 residues. Germline V gives CDR1 SGHDN, CDR2 FVKESK. V was clipped by 4 bases and J by 14 bases, with 20 bases between them. The CDR3 DNA reads TGTGCCAGCAGCCCCAAGACCCCGGGTGGCCCTTACTTC. Protein sequence: CASSPKTPGGPYF.

This sequence joins TRBV28 and TRBJ1-4; D is undetermined. Germline V lookup: CDR1 MDHEN, CDR2 SYDVKM. The CDR3 loop spans 14 amino acids. V dropped 3 bases and J dropped 5 bases, with 10 bases sitting between them. This chain's CDR3 is CASSLVERNEKLFF. CDR3 nucleotide sequence: TGTGCCAGCAGTTTGGTAGAAAGGAATGAAAAACTGTTTTTT.

This clone was detected only a few times. V and J are TRBV18 and TRBJ1-1; D gene unclear. The germline gives CDR1 KGHSH, CDR2 LQKENI. The CDR3 has 14 residues. V lost 3 bases and J 1 base, leaving 9 bases between the germline ends. The CDR3 here is CASSPSAENTEAFF. As DNA, the CDR3 is TGTGCCAGCTCACCGTCCGCTGAGAACACTGAAGCTTTCTTT. The variable domain in full, completed from reference TRBV18 and TRBJ1-1, reads NAGVMQNPRHLVRRRGQEARLRCSPMKGHSHVYWYRQLPEEGLKFMVYLQKENIIDESGMPKERFSAEFPKEGPSILRIQQVVRGDSAAYFCASSPSAENTEAFFGQGTRLTVV.

The gene calls are TRBV16 and TRBJ1-2; D perhaps matches TRBD1 (5 bases). Trimming took 2 bases from V and 0 from J, leaving 16 bases between them. The CDR3 totals 17 residues. Germline loops: CDR1 KGHSY, CDR2 FQNENV. CDR3 sequence: CASSQKPDSIANYGYTF. In DNA, the CDR3 is TGTGCCAGCAGCCAAAAACCAGACAGCATAGCTAACTATGGCTACACCTTC. Full variable domain (rest looked up from reference TRBV16 and TRBJ1-2): GEEVAQTPKHLVRGEGQKAKLYCAPIKGHSYVFWYQQVLKNEFKFLISFQNENVFDETGMPKERFSAKCLPNSPCSLEIQATKLEDSAVYFCASSQKPDSIANYGYTFGSGTRLTVV.

The chain uses TRBV18 and TRBJ2-3; D ambiguous. Per germline, CDR1 KGHSH and CDR2 LQKENI. Trimming took off 3 bases at V and 1 base at J, with 2 bases between the two ends. This CDR3 is built from 12 residues. CDR3 sequence: CASSPGTDTQYF. DNA for the CDR3: TGTGCCAGCTCACCGGGCACAGATACGCAGTATTTT.

V is TRBV5-5 and J is TRBJ1-5; 7 nucleotides align to TRBD1. Trimming removed 3 bases from V and 0 bases from J; junction bases left unmatched: 6. Germline V lookup: CDR1 SGHKS, CDR2 YYEKEE (reference sequence). The CDR3 contains 16 residues. DNA for the CDR3: TGTGCCAGCAGCTGGGGGACAGATTATAGCAATCAGCCCCAGCATTTT. As protein: CASSWGTDYSNQPQHF.

J is TRBJ2-1 and V is TRBV7-9; no clear D gene. The CDR3 is made up of 11 amino acids. Germline V lookup: CDR1 SEHNR, CDR2 FQNEAQ (reference sequence). V lost 5 bases and J lost 8, with 7 bases in between. The CDR3 DNA reads TGTGCCAGCAGCATCTTGGATGAGCAGTTCTTC. The encoded protein is CASSILDEQFF.

This clone was seen a handful of times. The genes are TRBV11-3 and TRBJ2-1; 8 bases fit TRBD1. The CDR3 has 16 residues. CDR1 is SGHNT, CDR2 YENEEA, per germline. V lost 1 base and J lost 2; bases outside the gene matches: 4. CDR3 residues: CASSLGRDRPYNEQFF. The CDR3 DNA sequence: TGTGCCAGCAGCTTAGGCCGGGACAGGCCCTACAATGAGCAGTTCTTC.

The V call is TRBV10-3, the J call TRBJ2-7; TRBD1 might be the D (5 bases). Germline V lookup: CDR1 ENHRY, CDR2 SYGVKD. Trimming left V 0 bases short and J 7 bases short, with 13 bases between. CDR3 size: 14 residues. The CDR3 reads CAISESMGLREQYF. As DNA, the CDR3 is TGTGCCATCAGTGAGTCTATGGGGCTGAGGGAGCAGTACTTC.

The rearrangement links TRBV2 to TRBJ2-2; 14 bases match TRBD2. With V trimmed by 6 bases and J by 7 bases, 10 bases remained unmatched. From germline, CDR1 is SNHLY and CDR2 FYNNEI. The CDR3 sequence is 17 residues long. The CDR3 sequence: CASSLGLAGGYDGELFF. The DNA for the CDR3 is TGTGCCAGCAGCCTCGGACTAGCGGGGGGATACGACGGGGAGCTGTTTTTT.

This clone was counted between two and nine times. V gene TRBV11-2 combines with J gene TRBJ1-2; D gene unclear. The CDR3 runs to 14 residues. V lost 1 base to trimming and J lost 4 bases, with 10 bases between them. Germline assignment: CDR1 SGHAT and CDR2 FQNNGV. CDR3 residues: CASSLGAGSYGYTF. For the CDR3, the DNA is TGTGCCAGCAGCTTAGGAGCGGGAAGCTATGGCTACACCTTC. Combining the CDR3 with reference TRBV11-2 and TRBJ1-2 gives the whole variable domain EAGVAQSPRYKIIEKRQSVAFWCNPISGHATLYWYQQILGQGPKLLIQFQNNGVVDDSQLPKDRFSAERLKGVDSTLKIQPAKLEDSAVYLCASSLGAGSYGYTFGSGTRLTVV.

The chain couples TRBV5-1 to TRBJ2-3; TRBD1 matches 11 bases. The ends lost 5 bases at V and 3 bases at J; junction bases unmatched: 5. The V gene's germline CDR1 is SGHRS and CDR2 YFSETQ. This CDR3 is 15 amino acids long. As DNA, the CDR3 is TGCGCCAGCAGACGGACAGGGGGCGCGACAGATACGCAGTATTTT. Translated: CASRRTGGATDTQYF.

The CDR3 DNA reads as TGTGCCAGCAGCTCCCTCGTGATGCGGGAGGCCAATGAGCAGTTCTTC. Protein sequence: CASSSLVMREANEQFF. J is TRBJ2-1 and V is TRBV4-2; TRBD2 matches 8 bases. Losses at the gene ends were 5 bases for V and 6 bases for J; bases not matched to a gene: 12. Germline V gene data show CDR1 as LGHNA and CDR2 as YNFKEQ. This CDR3 is built from 16 residues.

The rearrangement joins TRBV18 to TRBJ2-3, with 7 bases aligning to TRBD2. V lost 2 bases and J lost 2; bases outside the gene matches: 4. The V gene's germline CDR1 is KGHSH and CDR2 LQKENI. This CDR3 spans 15 amino acids. CDR3 coding DNA: TGTGCCAGCTCACCATCAGCGGGGTTCACAGATACGCAGTATTTT. Translated: CASSPSAGFTDTQYF.

The chain employs TRBV4-1 and TRBJ2-5; 12 bases match TRBD2. The V gene's germline CDR1 is MGHRA and CDR2 YSYEKL. The CDR3 consists of 16 residues. With 4 bases clipped from V and 5 bases from J, the junction kept 8 bases outside the gene matches. CDR3 protein: CASSPTLAGGVETQYF. For the CDR3, the DNA is TGCGCCAGCAGCCCCACACTAGCGGGGGGTGTCGAGACCCAGTACTTC.

The V gene is TRBV28, the J gene TRBJ1-4; possible D gene TRBD1, 5 bases. This CDR3 has 15 residues. Germline CDR1 MDHEN, CDR2 SYDVKM. Trimming cost V 7 bases and J 8 bases, with 20 bases left between them. The CDR3 DNA sequence: TGTGCCAGCAACCGCCCGGGACCGCCAGACGAAAAACTGTTTTTT. Protein sequence: CASNRPGPPDEKLFF.

By sample fraction, this clone is medium-sized (0.01 to 0.1%). The chain is built from TRBV6-5 and TRBJ2-1; unclear D gene. V was cut by 6 bases and J by 2 bases, with 11 bases left in between. Germline CDR1 and CDR2: MNHEY and SVGAGI. The CDR3 consists of 14 residues. The CDR3 region is CASRPEYPYNEQFF. The CDR3 DNA is TGTGCCAGCAGGCCGGAGTATCCCTACAATGAGCAGTTCTTC.

The chain employs TRBV4-3 and TRBJ1-4, with D hard to call. This CDR3 comprises 14 residues. CDR1 is LGHNA and CDR2 is YSLEER in the germline V gene. V lost 0 bases to trimming and J lost 2 bases, with 4 bases between them. The CDR3 is CASSQDLTNEKLFF. The CDR3 DNA sequence: TGCGCCAGCAGCCAAGACCTGACTAATGAAAAACTGTTTTTT.

The genes are TRBV30 and TRBJ2-3, with 9 nucleotides matching TRBD2. After removal of 0 bases from V and 4 bases from J, the junction contained 5 bases not matched to a gene. Germline V gene lookup returns CDR1 GTSNPN and CDR2 SVGIG (reference sequence). This CDR3 comprises 15 residues. Here the CDR3 DNA reads TGTGCCTGGAGTGTACGAGCGGGGGGCGCAGATACGCAGTATTTT. Encoded protein: CAWSVRAGGADTQYF.

V usage is TRBV27 and J usage is TRBJ2-7; D remains unclear. This CDR3 spans 14 amino acids. Germline CDR1 is MNHEY and CDR2 is SMNVEV (reference sequence). V dropped 2 bases and J dropped 3 bases, with 11 bases sitting between them. Here the CDR3 reads CASSLMASNYEQYF. The DNA for the CDR3 is TGTGCCAGCAGTTTAATGGCCTCAAACTACGAGCAGTACTTC.

The chain has TRBV2 and TRBJ1-2; D is undetermined. Trimming removed 0 bases from V and 4 bases from J, with 12 bases in between. The CDR3 sequence is 15 residues long. CDR1 and CDR2 (germline): SNHLY, FYNNEI. The CDR3 nucleotides are TGTGCCAGCAGTGAAGCATTGGGGATTTCCTATGGCTACACCTTC. This sequence encodes CASSEALGISYGYTF.

The rearrangement joins TRBV27 to TRBJ1-1, with D possibly TRBD1 on 6 matching bases. The length of the CDR3 is 15 residues. Germline-derived CDR1 and CDR2 are MNHEY and SMNVEV (reference sequence). Trimming took off 5 bases at V and 1 base at J, with 14 bases between the two ends. The CDR3 coding sequence is TGTGCCAGCAGTACGCGACAGGAAGGGAACACTGAAGCTTTCTTT. Its translation is CASSTRQEGNTEAFF.

This clone was recorded a few times. The DNA of the CDR3 is TGTGCCAGCAGTCAGGGGTTCGGAGATGGCTACACCTTC. It translates to CASSQGFGDGYTF. The gene calls are TRBV27 and TRBJ1-2, with D possibly TRBD1 on 6 matching bases. Germline CDR1 reads MNHEY; CDR2 reads SMNVEV (reference sequence). Trimming took off 5 bases at V and 6 bases at J, with 13 bases between the two ends. The CDR3 runs to 13 residues.

This clone turned up a few times. The rearrangement links TRBV4-3 to TRBJ2-7; no firm D call. The CDR3 is 16 residues long. Trimming took 0 bases from V and 3 from J, leaving 15 bases between them. CDR1 and CDR2 from the germline V gene are LGHNA and YSLEER. DNA of the CDR3: TGCGCCAGCAGCCAAGACCCTGGGGAATTTATCTACGAGCAGTACTTC. Translation gives CASSQDPGEFIYEQYF.

V gene TRBV27 combines with J gene TRBJ2-7; no clear D gene. The germline V and J ends were trimmed by 2 bases and 0 bases, with 8 bases remaining between them. The CDR3 runs 14 residues. Germline CDR1 reads MNHEY; CDR2 reads SMNVEV (reference sequence). The CDR3 sequence is CASSLVGSSYEQYF. The DNA for the CDR3 is TGTGCCAGCAGTTTAGTGGGTAGCTCCTACGAGCAGTACTTC.

The rearrangement uses TRBV4-3 and TRBJ2-3, with D tentatively TRBD2 (5 bases). Germline values: CDR1 LGHNA, CDR2 YSLEER. The CDR3 covers 17 residues. Trimming cost V 0 bases and J 4 bases, with 17 bases left between them. CDR3 DNA: TGCGCCAGCAGCCAAGATCGCGGACTTATCAACGCAGATACGCAGTATTTT. This encodes CASSQDRGLINADTQYF.

The chain is built from TRBV7-3 and TRBJ1-1, with D possibly being TRBD1 (5 bases). Between the trimmed V and J ends, which lost 3 bases and 2 bases, there was a span of 16 bases. This CDR3 has 16 residues. Germline loops: CDR1 SGHTA, CDR2 FQGTGA. In nucleotides, the CDR3 is TGTGCCAGCAGCTTGGGGGACTCCTCCTTAAACACTGAAGCTTTCTTT. Protein product: CASSLGDSSLNTEAFF.

This clone was picked up a small number of times. The V and J genes are TRBV4-3 and TRBJ2-1; D is possibly TRBD2 (6 bases). CDR3 length: 14 amino acids. V was pared by 0 bases and J by 5 bases, with 8 bases between. Looked up from germline, CDR1 is LGHNA and CDR2 is YSLEER. CDR3 coding DNA: TGCGCCAGCAGCCAAGAGGTAGCGGACAATGAGCAGTTCTTC. Residues: CASSQEVADNEQFF.

This clone was observed once. CDR3 amino acids: CASSPGTSVAYEQYF. The DNA of the CDR3 is TGTGCCAGCTCACCCGGGACTAGCGTTGCCTACGAGCAGTACTTC. V is TRBV18 and J is TRBJ2-7; TRBD2 matches 10 bases. The germline gives CDR1 KGHSH, CDR2 LQKENI. The CDR3 runs 15 residues. V lost 3 bases and J lost 2; bases outside the gene matches: 4.